This TCR beta chain was obtained from a study of blood T cell repertoires in COVID-19. Study as a whole: Samples of COVID-19 (acute and convalescent) were obtained from the United States, Italy and Spain. From T cells, B-cell-depleted T cells, or PBMCs came the material, which was cDNA or gDNA.

CDR1 SGHDT and CDR2 YYEEEE come from the germline V gene. This CDR3 is 13 amino acids long. Between the trimmed V and J ends, which lost 4 bases and 5 bases, there was a span of 12 bases. Per the original methods: From reference gene primer amplification, estimates of nucleated cell counts were derived. Some clones are missing from TCRdb's copy, which holds only in-frame ones; the method was immunoSEQ multiplex PCR. V and J calls and clone size are copied from that table; D and trimming were computed from the DNA. Of about 260,000 clones in the sample, around four fifths were seen once. The sequencing sample was made of peripheral blood. This TCR was recovered from a woman older than 75 with acute or convalescent COVID-19. V gene TRBV5-6 combines with J gene TRBJ1-2; maybe TRBD1 (6 bases). In DNA, the CDR3 is TGTGCCAGCAGCCCCGGACAGCCGTATGGCTACACCTTC. This translates into CASSPGQPYGYTF.